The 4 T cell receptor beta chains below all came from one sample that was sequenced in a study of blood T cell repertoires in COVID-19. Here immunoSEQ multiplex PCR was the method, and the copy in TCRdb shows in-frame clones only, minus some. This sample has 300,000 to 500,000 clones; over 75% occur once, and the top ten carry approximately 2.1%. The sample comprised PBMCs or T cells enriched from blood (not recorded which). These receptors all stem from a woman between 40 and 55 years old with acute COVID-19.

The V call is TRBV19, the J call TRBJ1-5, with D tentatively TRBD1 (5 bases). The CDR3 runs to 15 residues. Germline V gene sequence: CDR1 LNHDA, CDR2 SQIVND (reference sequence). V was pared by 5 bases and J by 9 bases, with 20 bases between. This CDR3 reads CASSEYETVLAPQHF. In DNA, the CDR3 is TGTGCCAGTAGTGAATATGAGACAGTTTTGGCGCCCCAGCATTTT.

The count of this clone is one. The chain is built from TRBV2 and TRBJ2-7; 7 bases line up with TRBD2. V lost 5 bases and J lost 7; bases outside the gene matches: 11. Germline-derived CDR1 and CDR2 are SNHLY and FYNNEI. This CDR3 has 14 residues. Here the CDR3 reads CASSLAGMGGEQYF. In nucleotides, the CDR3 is TGTGCCAGCAGTCTTGCGGGGATGGGAGGGGAGCAGTACTTC.

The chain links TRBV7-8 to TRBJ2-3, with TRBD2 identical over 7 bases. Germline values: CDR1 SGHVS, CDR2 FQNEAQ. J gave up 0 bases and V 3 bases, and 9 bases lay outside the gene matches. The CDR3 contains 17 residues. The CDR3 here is CASSFPGLPSSTDTQYF. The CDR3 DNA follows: TGTGCCAGCAGCTTTCCGGGACTACCAAGTAGCACAGATACGCAGTATTTT.

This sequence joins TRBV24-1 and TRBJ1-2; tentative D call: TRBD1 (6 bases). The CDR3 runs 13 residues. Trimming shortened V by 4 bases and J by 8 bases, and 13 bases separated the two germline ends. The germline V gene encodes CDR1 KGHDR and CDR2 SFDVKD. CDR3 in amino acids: CATSESQGQGYTF. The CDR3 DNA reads TGTGCCACCAGTGAATCCCAGGGGCAAGGCTACACCTTC.